This T cell receptor (beta chain) was obtained from a study of blood T cell repertoires in COVID-19. Study in general: Both acute and convalescent COVID-19 samples were obtained from the United States, Italy and Spain. Nucleic acid was either cDNA or gDNA, and it came from T cells, B-cell-depleted T cells, or PBMCs.

Methods used by the authors: Cell counts per sample came from amplifying reference gene primers. Produced via immunoSEQ multiplex PCR; TCRdb's table is partial and in-frame only. V and J calls and clone size are copied from that table; D and trimming were computed from the DNA. The sample lists 240,000 or so clones, 80% to 85% occurring once. Per germline, CDR1 SGHAT and CDR2 FQNNGV. CDR3 length: 13 residues. V lost 5 bases, J lost 4 bases, and 11 bases lay in between. Sequencing input: peripheral blood. This TCR was sampled from a woman under 30 with acute or convalescent COVID-19. This chain connects TRBV11-2 to TRBJ2-5; possible D gene TRBD1, 6 bases. The CDR3 is CASSRDMGETQYF. DNA of the CDR3: TGTGCCAGCAGCAGGGACATGGGAGAGACCCAGTACTTC.